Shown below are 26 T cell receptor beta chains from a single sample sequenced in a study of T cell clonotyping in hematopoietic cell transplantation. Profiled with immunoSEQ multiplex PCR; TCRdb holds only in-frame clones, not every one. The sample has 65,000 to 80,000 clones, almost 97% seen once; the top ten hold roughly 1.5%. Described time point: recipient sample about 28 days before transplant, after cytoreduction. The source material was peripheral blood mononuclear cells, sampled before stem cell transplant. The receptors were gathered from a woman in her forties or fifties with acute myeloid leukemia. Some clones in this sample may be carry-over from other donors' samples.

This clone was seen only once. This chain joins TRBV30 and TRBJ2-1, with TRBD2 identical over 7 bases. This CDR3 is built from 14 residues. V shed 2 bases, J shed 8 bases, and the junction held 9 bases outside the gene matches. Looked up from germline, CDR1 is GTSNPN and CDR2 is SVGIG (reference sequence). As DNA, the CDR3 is TGTGCCTGGAGTTTCCTGACTAGCCTGGATGAGCAGTTCTTC. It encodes CAWSFLTSLDEQFF.

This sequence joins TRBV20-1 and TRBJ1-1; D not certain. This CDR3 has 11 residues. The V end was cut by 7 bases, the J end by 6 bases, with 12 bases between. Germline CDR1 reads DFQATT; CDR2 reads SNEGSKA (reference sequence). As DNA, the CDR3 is TGCAGTGTTAGGCGTTTATCTGAAGCTTTCTTT. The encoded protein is CSVRRLSEAFF.

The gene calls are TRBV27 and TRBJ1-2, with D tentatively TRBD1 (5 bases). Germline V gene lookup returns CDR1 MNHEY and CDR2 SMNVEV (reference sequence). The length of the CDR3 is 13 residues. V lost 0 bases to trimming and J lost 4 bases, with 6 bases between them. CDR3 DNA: TGTGCCAGCAGTTTATCCAGGGTCTATGGCTACACCTTC. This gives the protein CASSLSRVYGYTF.

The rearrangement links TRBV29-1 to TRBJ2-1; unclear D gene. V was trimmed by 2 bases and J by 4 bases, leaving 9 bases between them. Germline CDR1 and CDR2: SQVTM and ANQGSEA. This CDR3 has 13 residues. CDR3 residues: CSVETFRYNEQFF. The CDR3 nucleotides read TGCAGCGTTGAAACCTTCCGGTACAATGAGCAGTTCTTC.

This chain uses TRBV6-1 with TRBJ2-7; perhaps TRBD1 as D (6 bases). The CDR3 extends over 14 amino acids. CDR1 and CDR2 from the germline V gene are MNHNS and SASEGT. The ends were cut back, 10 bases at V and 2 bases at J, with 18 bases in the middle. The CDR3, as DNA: TGTGCCATACCTAAAATGGACAGAACCTACGAGCAGTACTTC. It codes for CAIPKMDRTYEQYF.

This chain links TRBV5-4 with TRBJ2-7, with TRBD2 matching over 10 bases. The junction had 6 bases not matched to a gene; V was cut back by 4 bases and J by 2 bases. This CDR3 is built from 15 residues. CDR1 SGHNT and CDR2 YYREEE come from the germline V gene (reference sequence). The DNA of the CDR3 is TGTGCCAGCAGCATAGGACTAGCGGAACCCTACGAGCAGTACTTC. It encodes CASSIGLAEPYEQYF.

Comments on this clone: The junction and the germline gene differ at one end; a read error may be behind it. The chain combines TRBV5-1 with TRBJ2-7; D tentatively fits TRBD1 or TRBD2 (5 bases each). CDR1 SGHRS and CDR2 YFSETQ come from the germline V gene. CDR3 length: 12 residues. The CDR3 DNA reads TGCGCCAGCAGCTTGGCCGGGGCAGAGAAGCACTTC. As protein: CASSLAGAEKHF. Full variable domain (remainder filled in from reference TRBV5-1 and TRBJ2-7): KAGVTQTPRYLIKTRGQQVTLSCSPISGHRSVSWYQQTPGQGLQFLFEYFSETQRNKGNFPGRFSGRQFSNSRSEMNVSTLELGDSALYLCASSLAGAEKHFGPGTRLTVT.

Here the CDR3 DNA reads TGTGCCAGCAGTTACGGGGGACACCCGAACACTGAAGCTTTCTTT. Protein sequence: CASSYGGHPNTEAFF. The chain links TRBV6-5 to TRBJ1-1; possible D gene TRBD1, 6 bases. CDR1 is MNHEY and CDR2 is SVGAGI in the germline V gene. Trimming cost V 2 bases and J 1 base, with 11 bases left between them. CDR3 size: 15 residues.

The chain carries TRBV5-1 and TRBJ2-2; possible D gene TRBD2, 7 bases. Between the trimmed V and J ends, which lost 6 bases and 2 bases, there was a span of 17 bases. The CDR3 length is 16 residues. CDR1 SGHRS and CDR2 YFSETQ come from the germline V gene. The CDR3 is CASTPRGGGNTGELFF. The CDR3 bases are TGCGCCAGCACCCCGCGGGGAGGGGGAAACACCGGGGAGCTGTTTTTT.

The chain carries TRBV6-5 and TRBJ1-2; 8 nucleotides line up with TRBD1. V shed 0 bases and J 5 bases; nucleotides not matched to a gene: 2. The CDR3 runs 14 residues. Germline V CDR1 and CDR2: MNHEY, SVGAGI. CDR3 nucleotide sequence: TGTGCCAGCAGTTACTCGGGACAGGTTTATGGCTACACCTTC. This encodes CASSYSGQVYGYTF.

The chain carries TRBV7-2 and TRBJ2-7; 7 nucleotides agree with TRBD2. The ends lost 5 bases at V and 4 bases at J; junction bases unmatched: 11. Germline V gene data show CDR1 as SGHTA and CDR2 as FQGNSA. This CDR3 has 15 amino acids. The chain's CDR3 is CASSPNPGGVYEQYF. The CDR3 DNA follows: TGTGCCAGCAGCCCGAATCCGGGAGGTGTGTACGAGCAGTACTTC.

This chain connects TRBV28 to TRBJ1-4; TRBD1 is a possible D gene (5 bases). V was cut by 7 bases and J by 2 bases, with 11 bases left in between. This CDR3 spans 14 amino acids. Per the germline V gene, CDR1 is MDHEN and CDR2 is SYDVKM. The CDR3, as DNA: TGTGCCAGCACCGTAGGGACGACTAATGAAAAACTGTTTTTT. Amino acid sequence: CASTVGTTNEKLFF.

As DNA, the CDR3 is TGTGCCAGCTCTTTAACGGAGGACACTGAAGCTTTCTTT. Residues: CASSLTEDTEAFF. J is TRBJ1-1 and V is TRBV18; unclear D gene. V lost 6 bases, J lost 3 bases, and 11 bases lay in between. The CDR3 length is 13 residues. CDR1 and CDR2 from the germline V gene are KGHSH and LQKENI. The variable domain in full, with the rest retrieved from reference TRBV18 and TRBJ1-1, is NAGVMQNPRHLVRRRGQEARLRCSPMKGHSHVYWYRQLPEEGLKFMVYLQKENIIDESGMPKERFSAEFPKEGPSILRIQQVVRGDSAAYFCASSLTEDTEAFFGQGTRLTVV.

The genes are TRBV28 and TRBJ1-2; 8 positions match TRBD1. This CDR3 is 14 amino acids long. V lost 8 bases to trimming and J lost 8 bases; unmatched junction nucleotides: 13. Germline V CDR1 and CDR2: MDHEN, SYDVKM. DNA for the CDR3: TGTGCCAGCGAACGAAGCAGGACAGGGCTAGGCTACACCTTC. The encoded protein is CASERSRTGLGYTF.

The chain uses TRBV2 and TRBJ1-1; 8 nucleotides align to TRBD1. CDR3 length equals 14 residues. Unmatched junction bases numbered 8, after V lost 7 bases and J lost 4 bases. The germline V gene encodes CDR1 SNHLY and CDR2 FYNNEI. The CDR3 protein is CASIAGGAGTEAFF. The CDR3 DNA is TGTGCCAGCATCGCAGGGGGCGCGGGCACTGAAGCTTTCTTT.

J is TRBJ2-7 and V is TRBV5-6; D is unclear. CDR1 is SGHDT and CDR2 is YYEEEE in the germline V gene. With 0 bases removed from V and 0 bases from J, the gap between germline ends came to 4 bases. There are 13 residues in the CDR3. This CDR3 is CASSLGASYEQYF. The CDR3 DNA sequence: TGTGCCAGCAGCTTGGGCGCCTCCTACGAGCAGTACTTC.

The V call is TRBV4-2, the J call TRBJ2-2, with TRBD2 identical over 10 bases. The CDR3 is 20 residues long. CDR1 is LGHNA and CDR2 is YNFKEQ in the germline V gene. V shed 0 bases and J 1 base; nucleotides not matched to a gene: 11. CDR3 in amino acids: CASSQDPGLAGERNTGELFF. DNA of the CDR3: TGTGCCAGCAGCCAAGATCCTGGGCTAGCGGGAGAAAGGAACACCGGGGAGCTGTTTTTT.

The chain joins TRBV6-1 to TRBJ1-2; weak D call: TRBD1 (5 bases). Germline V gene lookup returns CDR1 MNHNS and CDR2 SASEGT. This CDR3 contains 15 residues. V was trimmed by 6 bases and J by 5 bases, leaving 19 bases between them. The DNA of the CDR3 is TGTGCCAGCAGAGGGGAAGCAGCCTTAGGATATGGCTACACCTTC. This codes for CASRGEAALGYGYTF.

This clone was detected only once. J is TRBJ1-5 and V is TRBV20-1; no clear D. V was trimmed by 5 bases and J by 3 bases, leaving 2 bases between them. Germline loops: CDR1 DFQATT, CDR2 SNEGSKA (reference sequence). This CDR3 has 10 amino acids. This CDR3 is CSALNQPQHF. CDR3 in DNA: TGCAGTGCTCTCAATCAGCCCCAGCATTTT.

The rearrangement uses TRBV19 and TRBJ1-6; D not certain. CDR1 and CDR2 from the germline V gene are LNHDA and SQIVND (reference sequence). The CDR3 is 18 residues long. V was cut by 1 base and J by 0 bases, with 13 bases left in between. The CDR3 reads CASSIVGKQSSYNSPLHF. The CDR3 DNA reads TGTGCCAGTAGTATAGTTGGGAAGCAGAGCTCCTATAATTCACCCCTCCACTTT.

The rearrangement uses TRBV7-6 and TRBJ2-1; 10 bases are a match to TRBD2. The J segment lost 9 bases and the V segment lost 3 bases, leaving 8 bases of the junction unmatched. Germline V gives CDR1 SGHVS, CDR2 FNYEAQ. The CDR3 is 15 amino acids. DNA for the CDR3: TGTGCCAGCAGCTTTGAACTAGCGGGAAAGGTTGAGCAGTTCTTC. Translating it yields CASSFELAGKVEQFF.

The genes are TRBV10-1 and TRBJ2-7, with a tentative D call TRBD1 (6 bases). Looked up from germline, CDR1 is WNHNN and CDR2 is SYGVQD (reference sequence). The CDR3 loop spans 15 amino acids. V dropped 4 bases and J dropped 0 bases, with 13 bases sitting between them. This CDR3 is CASSGTGSSSYEQYF. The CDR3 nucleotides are TGCGCCAGCAGTGGAACAGGGTCGAGCTCCTACGAGCAGTACTTC.

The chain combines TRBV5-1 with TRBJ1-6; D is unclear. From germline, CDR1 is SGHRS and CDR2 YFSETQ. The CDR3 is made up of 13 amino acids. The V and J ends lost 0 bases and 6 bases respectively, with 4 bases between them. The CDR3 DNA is TGCGCCAGCAGCTTGGACAGTAATTCACCCCTCCACTTT. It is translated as CASSLDSNSPLHF.

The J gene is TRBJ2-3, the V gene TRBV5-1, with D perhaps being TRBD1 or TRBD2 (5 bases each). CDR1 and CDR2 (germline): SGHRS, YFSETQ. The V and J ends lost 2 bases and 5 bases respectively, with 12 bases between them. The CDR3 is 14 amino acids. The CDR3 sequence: CASSFGGGGDTQYF. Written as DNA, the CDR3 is TGCGCCAGCAGCTTCGGTGGGGGTGGAGATACGCAGTATTTT.

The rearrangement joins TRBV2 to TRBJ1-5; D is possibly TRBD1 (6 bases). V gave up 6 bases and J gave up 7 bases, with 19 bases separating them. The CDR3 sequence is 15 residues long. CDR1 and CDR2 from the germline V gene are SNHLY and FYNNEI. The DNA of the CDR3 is TGTGCCAGCAGCGCACAGGGACACCGAACCCAGCCCCAGCATTTT. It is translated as CASSAQGHRTQPQHF. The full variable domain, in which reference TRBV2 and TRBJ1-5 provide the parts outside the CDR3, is EPEVTQTPSHQVTQMGQEVILRCVPISNHLYFYWYRQILGQKVEFLVSFYNNEISEKSEIFDDQFSVERPDGSNFTLKIRSTKLEDSAMYFCASSAQGHRTQPQHFGDGTRLSIL.

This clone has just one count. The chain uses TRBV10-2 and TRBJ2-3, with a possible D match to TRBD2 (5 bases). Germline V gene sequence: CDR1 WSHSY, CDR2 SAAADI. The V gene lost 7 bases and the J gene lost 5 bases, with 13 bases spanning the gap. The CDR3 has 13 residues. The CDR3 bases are TGCGCCAGCATGGATGCGGGCGGAGATACGCAGTATTTT. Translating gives CASMDAGGDTQYF.